The rows below give T cell receptor beta chains drawn from one sample of a study of shared clonotypes between healthy human individuals. Sequencing used immunoSEQ multiplex PCR; TCRdb keeps in-frame clones, though not all of them. The sample holds about 380,000 clones, roughly 96% seen once. The sequenced sample consisted of memory CD8+ T cells sorted from blood. These receptor sequences come from a man aged 25-45 years in good health. The CDR3 runs from the conserved cysteine through the conserved F or W. Fields, in order: V gene, J gene, CDR3 protein.

>TRBV27|TRBJ1-5
CASSLDRDNQPQHF
>TRBV1|TRBJ2-7
CTSSQDPGLEWLEQYF
>TRBV29-1|TRBJ1-2
CSVSAEQGTGGYTF
>TRBV27|TRBJ2-1
CASSLSASGNNEQFF
>TRBV7-9|TRBJ2-1
CASNLPSGPEIREQFF
>TRBV30|TRBJ2-3
CAWSVRDTQYF
>TRBV6-4|TRBJ1-2
CASKGQGAYTF
>TRBV5-6|TRBJ2-4
CASSLQGANIQYF
>TRBV4-2|TRBJ2-3
CASSHLEGRRGTDTQYF
>TRBV10-2|TRBJ1-5
CASSDPGQGGGQPQHF
>TRBV5-6|TRBJ2-1
CASSLGLGHNEQFF
>TRBV9|TRBJ2-1
CASSVDSGSTYNEQFF
>TRBV2|TRBJ1-5
CASSLQGSNQPQHF
>TRBV6-1|TRBJ1-1
CASTQETGPPEAFF
>TRBV11-2|TRBJ1-1
CASREDRNTEAFF
>TRBV28|TRBJ2-5
CASSFLTAVQETQYF
>TRBV4-2|TRBJ1-5
CASSQDPTGGNQPQHF
>TRBV27|TRBJ2-3
CASSFARTSGRATDTQYF
>TRBV28|TRBJ2-2
CASSTRLVWPGELFF
>TRBV14|TRBJ1-1
CASSQVVLPGPIGAFF
>TRBV25-1|TRBJ2-2
CANFTAQREEARTGELFF
>TRBV6-6|TRBJ2-7
CASIPGEGGRREQYF
>TRBV9|TRBJ1-3
CASSSRDSVGNTIYF
>TRBV28|TRBJ1-1
CASFENTEAFF
>TRBV10-2|TRBJ2-7
CASSESRVAYEQYF
>TRBV14|TRBJ2-5
CASSLGTSFPYQETQYF
>TRBV12-2|TRBJ2-3
CASRLAPTGTSGGVPRTDTQYF
>TRBV28|TRBJ2-1
CASSWAGSPYNEQFF
>TRBV19|TRBJ1-5
CASKGGWTALYSNQPQHF
>TRBV29-1|TRBJ2-5
CSVGTGDEETQYF
>TRBV10-3|TRBJ2-7
CAISGPKPGTGGSSYEQYF
>TRBV10-3|TRBJ1-4
CAISESKGVSNEKLFF
>TRBV28|TRBJ1-4
CASSFLGDGEKLFF
>TRBV18|TRBJ2-7
CASSQLAGSYEQYF
>TRBV6-5|TRBJ1-4
CASSYDRVLGKLFF
>TRBV28|TRBJ2-4
CASSNQGGAKNIQYF
>TRBV28|TRBJ2-1
CASTLLGRLSYNEQFF
>TRBV12-2|TRBJ2-2
CASRSLSGPYRGELFF
>TRBV28|TRBJ1-5
CASRAGSNQPQHF
>TRBV4-2|TRBJ2-1
CASSQDHGTSGPNEQFF
>TRBV2|TRBJ2-5
CASNEGATEETQYF
>TRBV5-1|TRBJ2-5
CASSFMRLAGGETQYF
>TRBV5-4|TRBJ2-7
CASSLAPAVYEQYF
>TRBV15|TRBJ2-3
CATSTGPLTDTQYF
>TRBV19|TRBJ1-5
CASSTGGDQPQHF
>TRBV5-1|TRBJ1-2
CASSLGGGGVAGYTF
>TRBV5-8|TRBJ2-3
CASSSEPDRGRFPDTQYF
>TRBV5-4|TRBJ2-3
CASSPRVDPTDTQYF
>TRBV4-1|TRBJ1-1
CASSQGQGPNTEAFF
>TRBV7-8|TRBJ2-1
CASSLAYPRKRPYNEQFF
>TRBV7-8|TRBJ2-7
CASSPAGGLAGNSSYEQYF
>TRBV5-4|TRBJ2-5
CASSLVKGETQYF
>TRBV30|TRBJ2-2
CAWSLQGELFF
>TRBV6-1|TRBJ1-5
CASKWSARNQPQHF